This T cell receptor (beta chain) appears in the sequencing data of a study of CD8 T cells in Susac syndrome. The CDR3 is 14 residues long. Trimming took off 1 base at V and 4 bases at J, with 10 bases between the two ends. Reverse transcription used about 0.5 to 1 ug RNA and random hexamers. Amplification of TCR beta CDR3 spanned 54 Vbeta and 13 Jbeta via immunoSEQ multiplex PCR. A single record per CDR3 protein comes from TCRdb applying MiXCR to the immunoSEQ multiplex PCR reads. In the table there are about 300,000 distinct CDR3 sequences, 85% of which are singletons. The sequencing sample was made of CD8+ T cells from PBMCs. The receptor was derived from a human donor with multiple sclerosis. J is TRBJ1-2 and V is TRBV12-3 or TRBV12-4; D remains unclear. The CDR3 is CASSLGGGGYGYTF. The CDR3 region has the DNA TGTGCCAGCAGTTTAGGTGGCGGTGGCTATGGCTACACCTTC.